The source of this T cell receptor (beta chain) is a study of post-analysis software for immune sequencing data. The study, taken as a whole, reports: The study found TRBV5-6, TRBV5-1 and TRBV20-1 among four to six TRBV segments more frequent in patients than controls.

The CDR3 spans 16 residues. CDR1 and CDR2 from the germline V gene are SGHRS and YFSETQ. V was cut by 4 bases and J by 0 bases, with 14 bases left in between. Note on this clonotype: The antigen is undetermined.

Unique molecular identifiers were present in the TCR beta cDNA libraries. TCRdb reprocessed the PCR reads via MiXCR and lists one record per CDR3 protein. The repertoire includes 820,000 or so distinct CDR3 sequences, roughly 58% of them detected once, and about 4.5% sits in the top ten. Sequencing was carried out using blood. The TCR originated in a girl aged 5 to 17 with multiple sclerosis. The chain has TRBV5-1 and TRBJ2-1; D may be TRBD2 (5 bases). CDR3 protein: CASSTKRFSSYNEQFF. For the CDR3, the DNA is TGCGCCAGCAGCACCAAGCGGTTCAGCTCCTACAATGAGCAGTTCTTC.